The next 15 T cell receptor beta chains were all read from a single sample in a study of blood T cells in healthy people across ages. Next came a second PCR, run for roughly 6 to 11 cycles, which used a sample-barcoded 5' primer along with a J-beta primer mix. MiXCR was run by TCRdb on the 5' RACE reads, yielding one entry per CDR3 protein. Among 1 million or so distinct CDR3 sequences listed, over 35% were seen once. The sample was blood. The receptors shown here come from a woman aged 55-70 years in good health.

This clonotype was seen many times. The DNA for the CDR3 is TGTGCCAGCAGCTTTTCTACAGGGGTACTGTACTTC. Its translation is CASSFSTGVLYF. The rearrangement uses TRBV7-2 and TRBJ2-5; 7 bases fit TRBD1. After removal of 3 bases from V and 13 bases from J, the junction contained 8 bases not matched to a gene. CDR3 length: 12 residues. CDR1 SGHTA and CDR2 FQGNSA come from the germline V gene.

The chain couples TRBV29-1 to TRBJ2-7; D not certain. Per germline, CDR1 SQVTM and CDR2 ANQGSEA. The CDR3 extends over 13 amino acids. Trimming took 5 bases from V and 0 from J, leaving 11 bases between them. The CDR3: CSVLGRASYEQYF. The CDR3 DNA follows: TGCAGCGTTCTAGGAAGGGCCTCCTACGAGCAGTACTTC.

The sample holds a few counts of this clonotype. The V and J genes are TRBV27 and TRBJ2-3, with 11 bases fitting TRBD2. Losses at the gene ends were 6 bases for V and 4 bases for J; bases not matched to a gene: 6. From germline, CDR1 is MNHEY and CDR2 SMNVEV (reference sequence). The CDR3 length is 15 residues. The CDR3 sequence is CASSPTSGKADTQYF. The CDR3 bases are TGTGCCAGCAGCCCGACTAGCGGGAAGGCAGATACGCAGTATTTT.

The chain has TRBV6-2 or TRBV6-3 and TRBJ2-1, with TRBD1 matching over 11 bases. This CDR3 has 16 amino acids. Germline V lookup: CDR1 MNHEY, CDR2 SVGEGT. V was pared by 4 bases and J by 8 bases, with 10 bases of the junction left unmatched. CDR3 nucleotide sequence: TGTGCCAGCAGTTCCCCCTGGGACAGGGGGTGGGATGAGCAGTTCTTC. It yields the protein CASSSPWDRGWDEQFF.

The V gene is TRBV29-1, the J gene TRBJ2-7, with TRBD1 matching 8 bases. V dropped 2 bases and J dropped 1; count of bases not matched to a gene: 10. This CDR3 is built from 16 residues. Per the germline V gene, CDR1 is SQVTM and CDR2 is ANQGSEA. The CDR3 spells CSVEKGGQGGSYEQYF. The CDR3 bases are TGCAGCGTTGAAAAGGGAGGACAGGGTGGATCCTACGAGCAGTACTTC.

V and J are TRBV6-6 and TRBJ2-1; 9 nucleotides align to TRBD2. V dropped 4 bases and J dropped 8; count of bases not matched to a gene: 6. Germline assignment: CDR1 MNHNY and CDR2 SVGAGI (reference sequence). The length of the CDR3 is 14 residues. In DNA form, the CDR3 reads TGTGCCAGCAGTTTTGGCGGGAGGGCACATGAGCAGTTCTTC. Residues: CASSFGGRAHEQFF.

The chain is built from TRBV6-5 and TRBJ1-5; D remains ambiguous. Per germline, CDR1 MNHEY and CDR2 SVGAGI. The CDR3 has 14 residues. The V end lost 2 bases, the J end lost 3 bases, and 8 bases lay between the germline ends. This CDR3 reads CASSYEGYNQPQHF. Written as DNA, the CDR3 is TGTGCCAGCAGTTACGAGGGCTACAATCAGCCCCAGCATTTT.

The chain is built from TRBV12-3 or TRBV12-4 and TRBJ2-1, with D perhaps matching TRBD2 (6 bases). The V gene lost 6 bases and the J gene lost 6 bases, with 18 bases spanning the gap. The CDR3 is 15 amino acids. CDR3 protein: CASSRARLDSNEQFF. DNA for the CDR3: TGTGCCAGCAGCCGGGCTAGACTAGATAGCAATGAGCAGTTCTTC.

This clonotype has a count of ten or more. V is TRBV27 and J is TRBJ2-1; TRBD2 aligns across 7 bases. The CDR3 spans 14 residues. With V trimmed by 3 bases and J by 4 bases, 3 bases remained unmatched. Germline loops: CDR1 MNHEY, CDR2 SMNVEV (reference sequence). The DNA for the CDR3 is TGTGCCAGCAGTTTTAGCGGGCCTTACAATGAGCAGTTCTTC. Translated, it gives CASSFSGPYNEQFF.

The chain uses TRBV10-3 and TRBJ1-2; 7 bases are a match to TRBD1. The CDR3 consists of 16 residues. Unmatched junction bases numbered 8, after V lost 0 bases and J lost 4 bases. The germline V gene has CDR1 ENHRY and CDR2 SYGVKD. The CDR3 DNA is TGTGCCATCAGTGAGTCAAAGGGACAGCCCGCCTATGGCTACACCTTC. Amino acids: CAISESKGQPAYGYTF.

As to this clonotype: The junction departs from the called germline gene at one end, perhaps through a read error. The genes are TRBV12-3 or TRBV12-4 and TRBJ2-3, with 11 bases matching TRBD2. The CDR3 spans 14 residues. CDR3 protein: CACSTSGSPDTQYF. CDR3 DNA sequence: TGTGCCTGCAGTACTAGCGGGAGTCCAGATACGCAGTATTTT.

J is TRBJ2-7 and V is TRBV7-8; TRBD2 agrees at 14 bases. Matching the DNA end better, TRBJ2-5 makes the J call doubtful. This CDR3 spans 18 amino acids. CDR1 is SGHVS and CDR2 is FQNEAQ in the germline V gene. The CDR3 coding sequence is TGTGCCAGCAGCACCCGACCGGGACTAGCGGGAGCATGGGAGACCCAGTACTTC. Its protein is CASSTRPGLAGAWETQYF.

The chain employs TRBV20-1 and TRBJ2-7; a weak D match, TRBD2 (5 bases). Trimming shortened V by 5 bases and J by 2 bases, and 10 bases separated the two germline ends. CDR3 length: 12 residues. Looked up from germline, CDR1 is DFQATT and CDR2 is SNEGSKA (reference sequence). This chain's CDR3 is CSAPDGTYEQYF. The CDR3 DNA reads TGCAGTGCTCCCGACGGGACCTACGAGCAGTACTTC.

This sequence joins TRBV5-6 and TRBJ1-2, with a tentative D call TRBD1 (6 bases). This CDR3 region has 14 residues. CDR1 SGHDT and CDR2 YYEEEE come from the germline V gene. Trimming left V 4 bases short and J 2 bases short, with 12 bases between. The DNA of the CDR3 is TGTGCCAGCAGCCCGGCAGGGGACAACTATGGCTACACCTTC. This sequence encodes CASSPAGDNYGYTF.

The chain recombines TRBV7-2 with TRBJ2-1, with 7 positions matching TRBD2. The CDR3 spans 13 residues. CDR1 and CDR2 from the germline V gene are SGHTA and FQGNSA. J was trimmed by 6 bases and V by 4 bases; bases with no gene match: 3. CDR3 amino acids: CASSSSSGNEQFF. CDR3 DNA sequence: TGTGCCAGCAGCTCCTCTAGCGGCAATGAGCAGTTCTTC.